The present entry profiles one TCR beta chain with its context. The antigen remains undetermined. This sample is drawn from a study of graft-versus-host responses after intestinal transplantation. Study information: Isolated intestinal, liver-intestinal, or multivisceral transplants were what recipients had. Every recipient underwent anti-thymocyte globulin induction, then tacrolimus and steroids for three to four years. The study's findings and limits: The authors found GvH clones in recipient marrow, some appearing first in ileum or blood.

Looked up from germline, CDR1 is LNHDA and CDR2 is SQIVND (reference sequence). V gave up 3 bases and J gave up 5 bases, with 11 bases separating them. This CDR3 is 13 amino acids long. Using immunoSEQ multiplex PCR, the repertoire was profiled, and TCRdb retains in-frame clones only, with some absent. The sample yields 35,000 to 45,000 clones, around 96% seen once. The sample consisted of PBMCs, taken 16 days after intestinal transplant. The rearrangement joins TRBV19 to TRBJ2-7; weak D call: TRBD1 (5 bases). The TCR originated in a human patient who received an intestinal transplant, so some T cells may come from the graft donor. The CDR3 reads CASSIRQGNEQYF. Here the CDR3 DNA reads TGTGCCAGTAGTATTCGTCAGGGAAACGAGCAGTACTTC.